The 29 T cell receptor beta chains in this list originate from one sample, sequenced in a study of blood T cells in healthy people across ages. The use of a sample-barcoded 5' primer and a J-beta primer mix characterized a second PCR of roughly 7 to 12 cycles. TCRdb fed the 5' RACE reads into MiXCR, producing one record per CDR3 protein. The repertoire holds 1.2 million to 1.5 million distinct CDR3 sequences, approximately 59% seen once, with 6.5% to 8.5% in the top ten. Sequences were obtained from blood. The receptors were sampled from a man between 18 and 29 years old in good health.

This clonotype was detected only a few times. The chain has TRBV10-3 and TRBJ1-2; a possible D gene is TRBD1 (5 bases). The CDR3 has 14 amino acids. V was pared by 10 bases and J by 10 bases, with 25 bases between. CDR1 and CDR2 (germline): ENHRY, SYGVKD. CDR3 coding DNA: TGTGCCAGCGTAGCTTCCGGGACTCCGGTCGACTACACCTTC. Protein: CASVASGTPVDYTF.

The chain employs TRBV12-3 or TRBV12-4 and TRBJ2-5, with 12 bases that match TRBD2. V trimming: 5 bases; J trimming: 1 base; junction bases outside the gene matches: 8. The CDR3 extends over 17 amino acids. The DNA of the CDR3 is TGTGCCAGCAGTACAGGCACTAGCGGGGGGTTCCAAGAGACCCAGTACTTC. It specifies CASSTGTSGGFQETQYF.

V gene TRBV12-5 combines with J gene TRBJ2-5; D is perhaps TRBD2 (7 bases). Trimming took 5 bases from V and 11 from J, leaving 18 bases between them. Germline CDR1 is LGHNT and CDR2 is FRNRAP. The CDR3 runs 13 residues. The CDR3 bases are TGTGCTAGTGGTACTCGGGGGGCTCCAGAGCAGTACTTC. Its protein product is CASGTRGAPEQYF.

The CDR3 is CSARVFSGNNEQFF. DNA for the CDR3: TGCAGTGCTAGAGTTTTCTCCGGAAACAATGAGCAGTTCTTC. This chain uses TRBV20-1 with TRBJ2-1; D remains unclear. Germline V gene lookup returns CDR1 DFQATT and CDR2 SNEGSKA (reference sequence). V was pared by 1 base and J by 5 bases, with 12 bases between. CDR3 size: 14 residues.

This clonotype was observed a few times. The CDR3 protein is CAISVTGLGRQETQYF. CDR3 DNA sequence: TGTGCCATCAGCGTGACAGGGTTGGGACGGCAAGAGACCCAGTACTTC. The V call is TRBV10-3, the J call TRBJ2-5; 7 nucleotides match TRBD1. The CDR3 is made up of 16 amino acids. CDR1 and CDR2 (germline): ENHRY, SYGVKD. The V and J ends lost 6 bases and 2 bases, in that order; junction bases with no gene match: 12.

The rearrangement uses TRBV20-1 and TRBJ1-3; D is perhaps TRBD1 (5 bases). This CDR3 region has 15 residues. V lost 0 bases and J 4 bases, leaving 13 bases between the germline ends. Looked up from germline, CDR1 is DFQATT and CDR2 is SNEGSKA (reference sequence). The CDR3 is CSARDGGDSGNTIYF. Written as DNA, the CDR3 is TGCAGTGCTAGAGATGGGGGGGACTCGGGAAACACCATATATTTT.

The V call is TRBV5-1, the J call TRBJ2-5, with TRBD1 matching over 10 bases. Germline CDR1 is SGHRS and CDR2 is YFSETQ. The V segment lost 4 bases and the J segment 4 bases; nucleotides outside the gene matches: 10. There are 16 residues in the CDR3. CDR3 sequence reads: CASSLWGTGARETQYF. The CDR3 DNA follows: TGCGCCAGCAGCCTTTGGGGGACAGGGGCAAGAGAGACCCAGTACTTC.

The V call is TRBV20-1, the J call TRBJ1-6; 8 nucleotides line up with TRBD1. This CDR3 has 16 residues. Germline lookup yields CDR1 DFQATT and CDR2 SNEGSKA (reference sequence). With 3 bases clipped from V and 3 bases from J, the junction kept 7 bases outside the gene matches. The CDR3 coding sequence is TGCAGTGCTAGGGGGGCAGGGACAGGCTATAATTCACCCCTCCACTTT. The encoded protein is CSARGAGTGYNSPLHF.

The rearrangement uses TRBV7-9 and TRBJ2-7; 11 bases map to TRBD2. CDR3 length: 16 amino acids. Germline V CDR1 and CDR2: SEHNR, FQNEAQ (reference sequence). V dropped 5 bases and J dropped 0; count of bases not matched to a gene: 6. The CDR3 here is CASSNRLAGSSYEQYF. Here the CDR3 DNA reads TGTGCCAGCAGCAACAGACTAGCGGGGAGCTCCTACGAGCAGTACTTC.

CDR3 DNA sequence: TGTGCCAGCAGTGGAGACCTGCTTAAGAGCTCCTACGAGCAGTACTTC. Its translation is CASSGDLLKSSYEQYF. This chain joins TRBV2 and TRBJ2-7; no definite D call. Germline-derived CDR1 and CDR2 are SNHLY and FYNNEI. V was shortened by 4 bases and J by 0 bases, with 16 bases between the two germline ends. There are 16 residues in the CDR3.

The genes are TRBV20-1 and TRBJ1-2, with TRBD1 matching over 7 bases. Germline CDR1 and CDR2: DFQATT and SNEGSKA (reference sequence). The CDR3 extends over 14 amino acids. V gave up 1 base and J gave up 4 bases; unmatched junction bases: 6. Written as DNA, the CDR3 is TGCAGTGCTAGAGGCACCGGGACAGCCTATGGCTACACCTTC. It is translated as CSARGTGTAYGYTF.

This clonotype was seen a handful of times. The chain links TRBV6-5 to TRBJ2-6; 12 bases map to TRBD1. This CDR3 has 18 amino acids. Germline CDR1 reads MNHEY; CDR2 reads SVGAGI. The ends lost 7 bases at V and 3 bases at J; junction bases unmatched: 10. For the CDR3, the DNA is TGTGCCAGCATCAAACTCCGGGACAGGGGGCATGGGGCCAACGTCCTGACTTTC. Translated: CASIKLRDRGHGANVLTF.

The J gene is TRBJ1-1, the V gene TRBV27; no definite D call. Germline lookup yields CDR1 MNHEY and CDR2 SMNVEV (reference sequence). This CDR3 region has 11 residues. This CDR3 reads CATMGNTEAFF. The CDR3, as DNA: TGTGCTACGATGGGGAACACTGAAGCTTTCTTT.

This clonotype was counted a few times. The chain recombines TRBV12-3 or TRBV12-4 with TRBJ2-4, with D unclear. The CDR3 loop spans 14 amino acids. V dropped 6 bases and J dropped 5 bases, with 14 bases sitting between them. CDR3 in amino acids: CASSPRALENIQYF. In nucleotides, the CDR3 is TGTGCCAGCAGCCCTCGGGCTTTAGAAAACATTCAGTACTTC.

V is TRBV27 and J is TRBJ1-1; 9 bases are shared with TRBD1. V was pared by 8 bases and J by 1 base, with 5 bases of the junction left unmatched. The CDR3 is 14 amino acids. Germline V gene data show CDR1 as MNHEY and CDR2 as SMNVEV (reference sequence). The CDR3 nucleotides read TGTGCCAGCTATTTGACAGGGGGGAACACTGAAGCTTTCTTT. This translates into CASYLTGGNTEAFF.

CDR3 in DNA: TGTGCCAGCAGTTACACCAGGGGCCAGCCCCAGCATTTT. Translating gives CASSYTRGQPQHF. This chain links TRBV6-5 with TRBJ1-5, with a weak D call TRBD1 (6 bases). The germline V and J ends were trimmed by 2 bases and 7 bases, with 9 bases remaining between them. The germline V gene encodes CDR1 MNHEY and CDR2 SVGAGI. This CDR3 spans 13 amino acids.

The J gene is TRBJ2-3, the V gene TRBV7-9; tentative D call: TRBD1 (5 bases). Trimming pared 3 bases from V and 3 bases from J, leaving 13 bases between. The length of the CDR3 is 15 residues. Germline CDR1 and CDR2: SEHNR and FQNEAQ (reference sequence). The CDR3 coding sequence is TGTGCCAGCAGCTTCATTTCAGGGATAACAGATACGCAGTATTTT. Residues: CASSFISGITDTQYF.

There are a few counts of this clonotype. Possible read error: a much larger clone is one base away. The CDR3 here is CASTFSTDTQYF. The CDR3 DNA sequence: TGTGCCAGCACCTTTAGCACAGATACGCAGTATTTT. This chain uses TRBV12-3 or TRBV12-4 with TRBJ2-3; D uncertain. V lost 7 bases and J lost 0, with 5 bases in between. The CDR3 consists of 12 residues.

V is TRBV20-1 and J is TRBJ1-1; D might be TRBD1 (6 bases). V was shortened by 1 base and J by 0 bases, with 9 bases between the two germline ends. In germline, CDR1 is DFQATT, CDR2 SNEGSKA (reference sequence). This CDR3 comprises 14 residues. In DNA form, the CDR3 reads TGCAGTGCTAGAGGGACAGCTGTGAACACTGAAGCTTTCTTT. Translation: CSARGTAVNTEAFF.

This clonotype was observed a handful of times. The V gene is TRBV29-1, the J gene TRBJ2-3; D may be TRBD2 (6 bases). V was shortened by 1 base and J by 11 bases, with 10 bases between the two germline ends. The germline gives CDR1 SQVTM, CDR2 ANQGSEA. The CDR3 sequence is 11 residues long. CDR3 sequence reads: CSVEAGVGQYF. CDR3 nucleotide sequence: TGCAGCGTTGAAGCGGGGGTAGGGCAGTATTTT.

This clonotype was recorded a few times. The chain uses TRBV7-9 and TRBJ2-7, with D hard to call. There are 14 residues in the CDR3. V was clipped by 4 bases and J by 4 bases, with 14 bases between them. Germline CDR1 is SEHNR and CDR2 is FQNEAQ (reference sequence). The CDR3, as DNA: TGTGCCAGCAGCTCTCCGCGGAGTAGTTACGAGCAGTACTTC. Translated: CASSSPRSSYEQYF.

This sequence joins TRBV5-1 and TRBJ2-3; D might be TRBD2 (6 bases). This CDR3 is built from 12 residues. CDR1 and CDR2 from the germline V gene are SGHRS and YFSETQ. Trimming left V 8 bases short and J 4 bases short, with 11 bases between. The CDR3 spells CASRGESDTQYF. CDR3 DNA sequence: TGCGCCAGTCGCGGGGAATCAGATACGCAGTATTTT.

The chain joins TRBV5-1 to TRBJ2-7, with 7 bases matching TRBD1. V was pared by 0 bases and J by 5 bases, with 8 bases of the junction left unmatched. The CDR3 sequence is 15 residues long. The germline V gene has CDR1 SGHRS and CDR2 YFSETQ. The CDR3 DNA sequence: TGCGCCAGCAGCTTGGTAAAGGGGGCGATCGACGAGCAGTACTTC. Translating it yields CASSLVKGAIDEQYF.

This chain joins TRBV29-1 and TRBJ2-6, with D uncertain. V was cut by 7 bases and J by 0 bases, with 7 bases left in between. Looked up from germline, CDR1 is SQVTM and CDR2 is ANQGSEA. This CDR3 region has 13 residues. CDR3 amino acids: CSAQYSGANVLTF. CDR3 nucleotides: TGCAGCGCACAATACTCTGGGGCCAACGTCCTGACTTTC.

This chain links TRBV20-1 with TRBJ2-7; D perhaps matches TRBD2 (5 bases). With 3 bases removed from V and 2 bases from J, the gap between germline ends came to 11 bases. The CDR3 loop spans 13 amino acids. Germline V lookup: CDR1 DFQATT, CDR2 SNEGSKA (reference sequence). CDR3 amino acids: CSASSRATYEQYF. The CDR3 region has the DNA TGCAGTGCTAGTTCGCGGGCCACCTACGAGCAGTACTTC.

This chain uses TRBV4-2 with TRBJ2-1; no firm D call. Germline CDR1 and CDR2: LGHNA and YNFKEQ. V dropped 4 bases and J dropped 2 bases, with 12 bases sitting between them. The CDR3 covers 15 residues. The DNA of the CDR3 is TGTGCCAGCAGCCGAGGACGAGCCCCCTACAATGAGCAGTTCTTC. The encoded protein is CASSRGRAPYNEQFF.

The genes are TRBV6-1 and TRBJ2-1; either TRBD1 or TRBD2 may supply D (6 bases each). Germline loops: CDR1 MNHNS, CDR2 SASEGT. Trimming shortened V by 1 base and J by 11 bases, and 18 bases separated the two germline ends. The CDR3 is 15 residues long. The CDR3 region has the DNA TGTGCCAGCAGTGAAGAGAGGGGGGAATTATATCAGCAGTTCTTC. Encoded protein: CASSEERGELYQQFF.

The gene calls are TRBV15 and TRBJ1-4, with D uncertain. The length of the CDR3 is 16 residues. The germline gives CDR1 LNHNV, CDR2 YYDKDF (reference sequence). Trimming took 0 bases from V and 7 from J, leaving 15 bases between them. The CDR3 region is CATSRDRATVIEKLFF. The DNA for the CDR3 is TGTGCCACCAGCAGAGATCGAGCAACAGTTATTGAAAAACTGTTTTTT. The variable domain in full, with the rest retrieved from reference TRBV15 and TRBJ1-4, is DAMVIQNPRYQVTQFGKPVTLSCSQTLNHNVMYWYQQKSSQAPKLLFHYYDKDFNNEADTPDNFQSRRPNTSFCFLDIRSPGLGDTAMYLCATSRDRATVIEKLFFGSGTQLSVL.

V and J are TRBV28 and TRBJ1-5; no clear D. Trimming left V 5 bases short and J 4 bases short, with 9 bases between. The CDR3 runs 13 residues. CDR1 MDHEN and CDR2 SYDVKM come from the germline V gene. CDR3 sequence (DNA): TGTGCCAGCAGTCCGGTATATAATCAGCCCCAGCATTTT. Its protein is CASSPVYNQPQHF.